Each of the 19 T cell receptor beta chains below was sequenced from the same sample in a study of blood T cell repertoires in COVID-19. Using immunoSEQ multiplex PCR, the repertoire was profiled, and TCRdb retains in-frame clones only, with some absent. The repertoire consists of roughly 340,000 clones, with around 87% occurring once and the leading ten covering 1.9%. Sequencing was carried out using PBMCs or T cells enriched from blood (not recorded which). These receptors came from a man aged 35-49 years in a cohort exposed to, infected with or recovered from COVID-19 (not recorded which).

This clone has just a few counts. The chain carries TRBV19 and TRBJ2-3, with 8 nucleotides matching TRBD2. The V and J ends lost 3 bases and 15 bases, in that order; junction bases with no gene match: 8. The CDR3 contains 12 residues. Germline V gene lookup returns CDR1 LNHDA and CDR2 SQIVND (reference sequence). The DNA of the CDR3 is TGTGCCAGTAGTATGAGGACTAGCTTGCAATATTTT. Translation: CASSMRTSLQYF.

The chain links TRBV7-9 to TRBJ1-5; D uncertain. V lost 1 base to trimming and J lost 2 bases, with 12 bases between them. This CDR3 is built from 16 residues. Germline CDR1 reads SEHNR; CDR2 reads FQNEAQ (reference sequence). The chain's CDR3 is CASSLVGGRGNQPQHF. The CDR3, as DNA: TGTGCCAGCAGCTTAGTAGGCGGTCGGGGCAATCAGCCCCAGCATTTT.

This clone was recorded once. Other DNA sequences within the sample encode an identical CDR3. The chain links TRBV28 to TRBJ2-7, with D unclear. V was pared by 5 bases and J by 7 bases, with 9 bases between. CDR1 is MDHEN and CDR2 is SYDVKM in the germline V gene. This CDR3 spans 11 amino acids. Here the CDR3 DNA reads TGTGCCAGCAGTCCTCGCCGGGAGCAGTACTTC. The encoded protein is CASSPRREQYF.

The chain combines TRBV18 with TRBJ2-2; 7 bases match TRBD2. From germline, CDR1 is KGHSH and CDR2 LQKENI. This CDR3 spans 12 amino acids. J gave up 6 bases and V 11 bases, and 6 bases lay outside the gene matches. The CDR3 bases are TGTGCCGGAACTAGCGATTCCGGGGAGCTGTTTTTT. It is translated as CAGTSDSGELFF.

The V call is TRBV7-9, the J call TRBJ2-3; 7 bases are shared with TRBD1. CDR1 and CDR2 (germline): SEHNR, FQNEAQ (reference sequence). The CDR3 loop spans 17 amino acids. The V segment lost 2 bases and the J segment 8 bases; nucleotides outside the gene matches: 16. CDR3 in amino acids: CASSLQAPGQPNLTQYF. The CDR3 DNA follows: TGTGCCAGCAGCTTACAGGCCCCGGGACAGCCAAATCTTACGCAGTATTTT.

V usage is TRBV6-5 and J usage is TRBJ2-1; D not resolved. Germline CDR1 and CDR2: MNHEY and SVGAGI. The germline V and J ends were trimmed by 0 bases and 4 bases, with 10 bases remaining between them. CDR3 size: 15 residues. CDR3 loop: CASSYSSSRYNEQFF. CDR3 DNA: TGTGCCAGCAGTTACTCGTCCAGCAGGTACAATGAGCAGTTCTTC.

V and J are TRBV19 and TRBJ2-7, with TRBD1 as a possible D gene (6 bases). Germline V lookup: CDR1 LNHDA, CDR2 SQIVND (reference sequence). Deletions cut 4 bases from V and 3 bases from J, with 22 bases between. The CDR3 extends over 17 amino acids. The CDR3 reads CASSKRSPGQGDYEQYF. CDR3 sequence (DNA): TGTGCCAGTAGTAAAAGGTCGCCGGGACAAGGGGACTACGAGCAGTACTTC.

J is TRBJ1-2 and V is TRBV28; 9 positions agree with TRBD1. This CDR3 has 13 residues. The junction had 4 bases not matched to a gene; V was cut back by 6 bases and J by 5 bases. CDR1 and CDR2 from the germline V gene are MDHEN and SYDVKM. This CDR3 is CASSRDRVYGYTF. CDR3 coding DNA: TGTGCCAGCAGCCGGGACAGGGTTTATGGCTACACCTTC.

The chain links TRBV6-5 to TRBJ1-2; 8 nucleotides agree with TRBD1. CDR3 length: 15 amino acids. The germline V gene has CDR1 MNHEY and CDR2 SVGAGI. V trimming: 6 bases; J trimming: 6 bases; junction bases outside the gene matches: 12. The CDR3 sequence is CASSPGQATSDGYTF. The DNA of the CDR3 is TGTGCCAGCAGCCCGGGACAGGCCACTTCGGATGGCTACACCTTC.

J is TRBJ2-1 and V is TRBV9; 14 bases are a match to TRBD2. The germline CDR1 and CDR2 sequences are SGDLS and YYNGEE. The CDR3 runs to 15 residues. V shed 4 bases, J shed 8 bases, and the junction held 5 bases outside the gene matches. The CDR3, as DNA: TGTGCCAGCAGCTGGGCGGGACTAGCGGGAGATGAGCAGTTCTTC. Its translation is CASSWAGLAGDEQFF.

The chain recombines TRBV11-3 with TRBJ1-1; no clear D gene. The CDR3 runs 13 residues. V was shortened by 5 bases and J by 1 base, with 8 bases between the two germline ends. From germline, CDR1 is SGHNT and CDR2 YENEEA. The CDR3 DNA follows: TGTGCCAGCAGCGTACACACGAACACTGAAGCTTTCTTT. This encodes CASSVHTNTEAFF.

This chain joins TRBV3-1 (or the pseudogene TRBV3-2) and TRBJ1-2; D not certain. This CDR3 contains 13 residues. V was cut by 0 bases and J by 8 bases, with 10 bases left in between. The V gene's germline CDR1 is LGHDT and CDR2 YNNKEL (reference sequence). As DNA, the CDR3 is TGTGCCAGCAGCCAAGATCTTTACCGGGGCTACACCTTC. This codes for CASSQDLYRGYTF.

This chain joins TRBV11-2 and TRBJ1-2; D is perhaps TRBD1 (5 bases). From germline, CDR1 is SGHAT and CDR2 FQNNGV. The CDR3 spans 14 residues. With 3 bases removed from V and 5 bases from J, the gap between germline ends came to 13 bases. CDR3 coding DNA: TGTGCCAGCAGCTTGGGCAGGGCCCCTTATGGCTACACCTTC. Residues: CASSLGRAPYGYTF.

The chain joins TRBV18 to TRBJ1-1; the D is unclear. V lost 3 bases and J lost 1, with 9 bases in between. The V gene's germline CDR1 is KGHSH and CDR2 LQKENI. The CDR3 is 14 amino acids. The CDR3 region has the DNA TGTGCCAGCTCACCCCCAGGCACGAACACTGAAGCTTTCTTT. Encoded protein: CASSPPGTNTEAFF.

The J gene is TRBJ1-6, the V gene TRBV6-5; possibly TRBD1 for D (6 bases). The CDR3 has 16 residues. Germline assignment: CDR1 MNHEY and CDR2 SVGAGI. V was clipped by 2 bases and J by 3 bases, with 11 bases between them. CDR3 loop: CASSYTTGHYNSPLHF. The CDR3 bases are TGTGCCAGCAGTTACACAACAGGGCACTATAATTCACCCCTCCACTTT.

The V call is TRBV3-1 (or the pseudogene TRBV3-2), the J call TRBJ1-5; no reliable D call. Per the germline V gene, CDR1 is LGHDT and CDR2 is YNNKEL (reference sequence). The CDR3 has 12 residues. The ends were cut back, 1 base at V and 9 bases at J, with 7 bases in the middle. The CDR3 loop is CASSQVSGPQHF. The CDR3 DNA reads as TGTGCCAGCAGCCAAGTATCCGGGCCCCAGCATTTT.

J is TRBJ1-2 and V is TRBV25-1, with 7 bases matching TRBD1. The CDR3 is 15 amino acids. Germline V gene lookup returns CDR1 MGHDK and CDR2 SYGVNS. V was clipped by 4 bases and J by 2 bases; unmatched bases: 7. CDR3 protein: CASSGPATGNYGYTF. The CDR3 DNA is TGTGCCAGCAGTGGCCCCGCGACAGGGAACTATGGCTACACCTTC.

The table lists this clone with a count of one. The gene calls are TRBV14 and TRBJ2-3; the D gene is possibly TRBD2 (6 bases). Germline assignment: CDR1 SGHDN and CDR2 FVKESK. V was trimmed by 0 bases and J by 2 bases, leaving 18 bases between them. CDR3 size: 18 residues. Written as DNA, the CDR3 is TGTGCCAGCAGCCAAGAGCCACCCGGGAGTATCCTCACAGATACGCAGTATTTT. It translates to CASSQEPPGSILTDTQYF.

This clone was observed a single time. The chain employs TRBV12-5 and TRBJ2-1, with TRBD2 as a possible D gene (5 bases). Germline CDR1 LGHNT, CDR2 FRNRAP. This CDR3 has 13 residues. V lost 9 bases and J 9 bases, leaving 18 bases between the germline ends. The CDR3 region has the DNA TGTGCTAGCCGTCTGGGGAGCCGTGCTGAGCAGTTCTTC. Its translation is CASRLGSRAEQFF.